Following are 13 T cell receptor beta chains from one sample sequenced in a study of blood T cell repertoires in COVID-19. Clones were sequenced by immunoSEQ multiplex PCR, and TCRdb holds only the in-frame ones, with some missing. The sample lists about 64,000 clones; around 83% were seen once. Sequences were obtained from peripheral blood. These receptors were obtained from a human donor in a cohort sampled during active COVID-19.

The CDR3 reads CASSPRTSGAFTQYF. CDR3 DNA: TGTGCCAGCAGCCCTCGGACTAGCGGGGCTTTTACGCAGTATTTT. The rearrangement links TRBV9 to TRBJ2-3; 12 bases fit TRBD2. This CDR3 contains 15 residues. Trimming removed 4 bases from V and 8 bases from J; junction bases left unmatched: 8. Germline lookup yields CDR1 SGDLS and CDR2 YYNGEE.

With respect to this clone: The sample contains more than one DNA sequence encoding this CDR3. The CDR3 loop is CASSERTGGTGELFF. DNA for the CDR3: TGTGCCAGCAGCGAGCGGACAGGAGGGACCGGGGAGCTGTTTTTT. This chain uses TRBV7-8 with TRBJ2-2; D might be TRBD1 (7 bases). V lost 5 bases and J lost 5, with 15 bases in between. Germline V gives CDR1 SGHVS, CDR2 FQNEAQ. This CDR3 has 15 residues.

DNA of the CDR3: TGCGCCAGCAGCCTTCCTATGAACACCGGGGAGCTGTTTTTT. Protein sequence: CASSLPMNTGELFF. This rearrangement joins TRBV5-1 to TRBJ2-2; no reliable D call. The CDR3 runs to 14 residues. V dropped 4 bases and J dropped 1 base, with 8 bases sitting between them. Germline CDR1 is SGHRS and CDR2 is YFSETQ.

This clone has more than one count but fewer than ten. This rearrangement joins TRBV15 to TRBJ2-5; D gene ambiguous. Per germline, CDR1 LNHNV and CDR2 YYDKDF (reference sequence). Trimming shortened V by 3 bases and J by 7 bases, and 9 bases separated the two germline ends. This CDR3 comprises 12 residues. As DNA, the CDR3 is TGTGCCACCAGCAGCGGAGCCAGGACCCAGTACTTC. Translating gives CATSSGARTQYF. Variable domain in full (rest from reference TRBV15 and TRBJ2-5): DAMVIQNPRYQVTQFGKPVTLSCSQTLNHNVMYWYQQKSSQAPKLLFHYYDKDFNNEADTPDNFQSRRPNTSFCFLDIRSPGLGDTAMYLCATSSGARTQYFGPGTRLLVL.

Only one count was recorded for this clone. The chain has TRBV4-2 and TRBJ1-4, with 9 bases aligning to TRBD1. V was pared by 3 bases and J by 2 bases, with 7 bases of the junction left unmatched. The CDR3 loop spans 17 amino acids. The V gene's germline CDR1 is LGHNA and CDR2 YNFKEQ. The CDR3 nucleotides are TGTGCCAGCAGCCACCTCCGGGACAGGGTTACTAATGAAAAACTGTTTTTT. Amino acids: CASSHLRDRVTNEKLFF.

The chain carries TRBV2 and TRBJ2-7, with D possibly matching TRBD1 (7 bases). Trimming pared 5 bases from V and 6 bases from J, leaving 14 bases between. Germline V gene lookup returns CDR1 SNHLY and CDR2 FYNNEI. The length of the CDR3 is 13 residues. CDR3 in DNA: TGTGCCAGCAGTTTCAGGGGGGAAAGCGAGCAGTACGTC. Translation: CASSFRGESEQYV.

The chain carries TRBV6-5 and TRBJ2-4; possibly TRBD1 for D (6 bases). Trimming took 6 bases from V and 7 from J, leaving 13 bases between them. Germline V gene data show CDR1 as MNHEY and CDR2 as SVGAGI. The CDR3 sequence is 13 residues long. The CDR3 spells CASSGTRGNIQYF. Here the CDR3 DNA reads TGTGCCAGCAGCGGGACAAGAGGTAACATTCAGTACTTC.

The chain recombines TRBV19 with TRBJ2-7; tentatively, D is TRBD1 (5 bases). CDR1 and CDR2 (germline): LNHDA, SQIVND (reference sequence). This CDR3 is built from 15 residues. Trimming shortened V by 4 bases and J by 3 bases, and 16 bases separated the two germline ends. This CDR3 reads CASSNRLLGFYEQYF. The DNA of the CDR3 is TGTGCCAGTAGTAACAGGTTATTGGGATTCTACGAGCAGTACTTC.

The chain has TRBV5-4 and TRBJ1-4; D call uncertain. The CDR3 sequence is 14 residues long. Germline V gene lookup returns CDR1 SGHNT and CDR2 YYREEE (reference sequence). V lost 0 bases and J 5 bases, leaving 8 bases between the germline ends. The CDR3 sequence is CASSLAGFNEKLFF. The CDR3 DNA follows: TGTGCCAGCAGCTTGGCGGGTTTCAATGAAAAACTGTTTTTT.

The CDR3 here is CASSSPGLAGGTDTQYF. The CDR3 coding sequence is TGTGCCAGCAGTTCCCCGGGACTAGCGGGGGGTACGGATACGCAGTATTTT. The rearrangement joins TRBV28 to TRBJ2-3, with TRBD2 matching 15 bases. Germline assignment: CDR1 MDHEN and CDR2 SYDVKM. The J segment lost 6 bases and the V segment lost 4 bases, leaving 8 bases of the junction unmatched. The CDR3 runs 17 residues. Full variable domain (remainder filled in from reference TRBV28 and TRBJ2-3): DVKVTQSSRYLVKRTGEKVFLECVQDMDHENMFWYRQDPGLGLRLIYFSYDVKMKEKGDIPEGYSVSREKKERFSLILESASTNQTSMYLCASSSPGLAGGTDTQYFGPGTRLTVL.

V is TRBV6-5 and J is TRBJ1-1; D possibly corresponds to TRBD1 (5 bases). Between the trimmed V and J ends, which lost 7 bases and 2 bases, there was a span of 14 bases. Germline CDR1 MNHEY, CDR2 SVGAGI. This CDR3 has 14 residues. In DNA, the CDR3 is TGTGCCAGCACCTGGGTGGGGGGAAACACTGAAGCTTTCTTT. Translated: CASTWVGGNTEAFF.

This clone showed up just once. V gene TRBV13 combines with J gene TRBJ2-3, with a weak D call TRBD2 (6 bases). V was shortened by 5 bases and J by 3 bases, with 21 bases between the two germline ends. The germline CDR1 and CDR2 sequences are PRHDT and FYEKMQ (reference sequence). The CDR3 length is 17 residues. The CDR3, as DNA: TGTGCCAGCAGCCCCCAACCGTCTAGCGAGAGGACAGATACGCAGTATTTT. Its translation: CASSPQPSSERTDTQYF.

The chain uses TRBV3-1 (or the pseudogene TRBV3-2) and TRBJ1-2; no reliable D call. The CDR3 contains 12 residues. CDR1 LGHDT and CDR2 YNNKEL come from the germline V gene (reference sequence). The V and J ends lost 4 bases and 5 bases respectively, with 8 bases between them. The CDR3 is CASSRALYGYTF. The DNA of the CDR3 is TGTGCCAGCAGCCGAGCTCTTTATGGCTACACCTTC.